These 13 T cell receptor beta chains came from one sample sequenced in a study of blood T cell repertoires in COVID-19. The protocol was immunoSEQ multiplex PCR, while the TCRdb copy is restricted to in-frame clones and leaves out a portion. The sample lists 100,000 to 150,000 clones, around 85% seen once, with 6% to 9.5% in the top ten. The sample comprised peripheral blood. Receptor source: a man between 65 and 80 years old who had recovered from COVID-19.

The chain uses TRBV20-1 and TRBJ1-2; no clear D. CDR1 and CDR2 (germline): DFQATT, SNEGSKA (reference sequence). The CDR3 spans 10 residues. Trimming took 6 bases from V and 4 from J, leaving 6 bases between them. Here the CDR3 DNA reads TGCAGTGCCCGGTTCTATGGCTACACCTTC. Encoded protein: CSARFYGYTF.

V gene TRBV3-1 (or the pseudogene TRBV3-2) combines with J gene TRBJ2-1, with 8 positions matching TRBD2. Trimming at V came to 10 bases and at J to 0 bases, leaving 14 bases not matched to a gene. Germline CDR1 LGHDT, CDR2 YNNKEL (reference sequence). CDR3 size: 17 residues. The CDR3 here is CATSPVPGGPSYNEQFF. Here the CDR3 DNA reads TGTGCCACTAGCCCGGTACCGGGAGGGCCCTCCTACAATGAGCAGTTCTTC.

The V call is TRBV2, the J call TRBJ2-5, with a tentative D call TRBD2 (5 bases). Per the germline V gene, CDR1 is SNHLY and CDR2 is FYNNEI. This CDR3 has 12 amino acids. The V gene lost 6 bases and the J gene lost 3 bases, with 8 bases spanning the gap. Written as DNA, the CDR3 is TGTGCCAGCAGACTAGTAAAAGAGACCCAGTACTTC. Its protein is CASRLVKETQYF.

V gene TRBV9 combines with J gene TRBJ1-1; no reliable D call. Trimming removed 3 bases from V and 1 base from J, with 10 bases in between. CDR1 and CDR2 from the germline V gene are SGDLS and YYNGEE. CDR3 length: 14 residues. CDR3 amino acids: CASSATRRNTEAFF. In DNA form, the CDR3 reads TGTGCCAGCAGCGCGACGAGGCGGAACACTGAAGCTTTCTTT.

The J gene is TRBJ1-2, the V gene TRBV28; D gene unclear. The germline V gene encodes CDR1 MDHEN and CDR2 SYDVKM. The CDR3 loop spans 15 amino acids. The V end was cut by 3 bases, the J end by 4 bases, with 15 bases between. The CDR3 coding sequence is TGTGCCAGCAGTTTCACGCCAGGAGGTAGCTATGGCTACACCTTC. Residues: CASSFTPGGSYGYTF.

The CDR3 loop reads CASSLGTGAEAFF. The CDR3 DNA reads as TGCGCCAGCAGCCTCGGGACGGGGGCTGAAGCTTTCTTT. The genes are TRBV5-1 and TRBJ1-1; the D gene is possibly TRBD1 (5 bases). The V and J ends lost 4 bases and 6 bases respectively, with 13 bases between them. CDR1 and CDR2 (germline): SGHRS, YFSETQ. The CDR3 length is 13 residues.

This chain joins TRBV2 and TRBJ1-1; D gene unclear. With 7 bases removed from V and 0 bases from J, the gap between germline ends came to 12 bases. The CDR3 spans 14 residues. Germline V gives CDR1 SNHLY, CDR2 FYNNEI. The CDR3 region has the DNA TGTGCCAGCACCATGGCCCTCATGAACACTGAAGCTTTCTTT. Translation: CASTMALMNTEAFF.

The CDR3 reads CASSLSGLGTDTQYF. CDR3 bases: TGCGCCAGCAGCTTATCAGGGTTAGGCACAGATACGCAGTATTTT. The chain uses TRBV5-1 and TRBJ2-3, with D possibly being TRBD1 (5 bases). Per germline, CDR1 SGHRS and CDR2 YFSETQ. The CDR3 runs to 15 residues. V lost 2 bases, J lost 1 base, and 11 bases lay in between.

The V call is TRBV6-5, the J call TRBJ2-1; TRBD1 might be the D (6 bases). The V gene's germline CDR1 is MNHEY and CDR2 SVGAGI. Trimming cost V 4 bases and J 4 bases, with 8 bases left between them. The CDR3 extends over 13 amino acids. The DNA of the CDR3 is TGTGCCAGCAGTTCGGACAGTTACAATGAGCAGTTCTTC. It translates to CASSSDSYNEQFF.

For this clone: Germline and junction disagree at one end, which may indicate a read error. The chain couples TRBV7-9 to TRBJ1-1, with D maybe TRBD1 (5 bases). The CDR3 contains 13 residues. Per the germline V gene, CDR1 is SEHNR and CDR2 is FQNEAQ (reference sequence). The CDR3 spells CASSTRLGHQDQF. The CDR3 DNA is TGTGCCAGCAGCACGAGGCTAGGACACCAAGATCAATTT.

This clone was seen once. The chain links TRBV7-9 to TRBJ1-5; D perhaps matches TRBD1 (5 bases). There are 15 residues in the CDR3. V lost 5 bases and J lost 0, with 11 bases in between. The germline CDR1 and CDR2 sequences are SEHNR and FQNEAQ (reference sequence). The CDR3 reads CASSRGQSSNQPQHF. CDR3 sequence (DNA): TGTGCCAGCAGCCGAGGACAATCTAGCAATCAGCCCCAGCATTTT.

The V and J genes are TRBV7-8 and TRBJ2-1; TRBD2 aligns across 8 bases. Germline assignment: CDR1 SGHVS and CDR2 FQNEAQ. Trimming took 6 bases from V and 3 from J; bases not matched to a gene: 7. The CDR3 sequence is 15 residues long. The CDR3 bases are TGTGCCAGCAGGCCTCTAGCGGGCCTCTACAATGAGCAGTTCTTC. Its translation is CASRPLAGLYNEQFF.

V is TRBV6-5 and J is TRBJ1-3; D is possibly TRBD1 (6 bases). CDR1 and CDR2 from the germline V gene are MNHEY and SVGAGI. V was clipped by 5 bases and J by 0 bases, with 11 bases between them. This CDR3 region has 15 residues. CDR3 in DNA: TGTGCCAGCAGTAGGACAGCTACCTCTGGAAACACCATATATTTT. Protein: CASSRTATSGNTIYF.